One and the same sample provided the 28 T cell receptor beta chains below, sequenced in a study of shared clonotypes between healthy human individuals. The assay was immunoSEQ multiplex PCR, and TCRdb's table has in-frame clones only and misses some. This sample has some 1.1 million clones, with 70% to 85% found just once. The sequenced sample consisted of memory CD4+ T cells from PBMCs. The sample's subset: CD45RA-negative fraction. The receptors were gathered from a man younger than 30 in good health. Some clones in this sample may be carry-over from other donors' samples.

Points on this clone: It may be a read error: a sequence one base away is much more abundant. The genes are TRBV6-6 and TRBJ1-4; no clear D. CDR1 and CDR2 (germline): MNHNY, SVGAGI (reference sequence). V was clipped by 6 bases and J by 4 bases, with 9 bases between them. The CDR3 is 13 amino acids. The CDR3 DNA reads as TGTGCCAGCAGCCGGACTGGTAATGAAAAACTGTTTTTT. Translation gives CASSRTGNEKLFF.

In its sample, this clone was seen many times. The same CDR3 also results from other DNA sequences found in this sample. V is TRBV5-4 and J is TRBJ2-7; a possible D gene is TRBD1 (6 bases). V lost 2 bases, J lost 4 bases, and 7 bases lay in between. The CDR3 extends over 12 amino acids. From germline, CDR1 is SGHNT and CDR2 YYREEE (reference sequence). CDR3 DNA: TGTGCCAGCAGCTTACAGGGTTACGAGCAGTACTTC. It translates to CASSLQGYEQYF.

This chain uses TRBV4-2 with TRBJ2-7, with 14 nucleotides matching TRBD2. The trim removed 4 bases at V and 6 bases at J, leaving 8 bases unmatched. CDR1 LGHNA and CDR2 YNFKEQ come from the germline V gene. The CDR3 runs 16 residues. DNA for the CDR3: TGTGCCAGCAGCCTGACTAGCGGGAGGGCCATGAGCGAGCAGTACTTC. Translated, it gives CASSLTSGRAMSEQYF.

The chain uses TRBV30 and TRBJ2-5; D is possibly TRBD2 (6 bases). Germline-derived CDR1 and CDR2 are GTSNPN and SVGIG (reference sequence). CDR3 size: 14 residues. V was clipped by 5 bases and J by 1 base, with 14 bases between them. CDR3 loop: CAWHAGTSQETQYF. CDR3 in DNA: TGTGCCTGGCATGCCGGGACTTCCCAAGAGACCCAGTACTTC.

The V gene is TRBV18, the J gene TRBJ2-1; D is tentatively TRBD1 or TRBD2 (5 bases each). V lost 3 bases and J lost 9, with 12 bases in between. CDR1 and CDR2 (germline): KGHSH, LQKENI. The CDR3 length is 13 residues. CDR3 sequence reads: CASSPWGRPEQFF. CDR3 coding DNA: TGTGCCAGCTCACCTTGGGGACGTCCTGAGCAGTTCTTC.

The rearrangement joins TRBV7-2 to TRBJ1-2; unclear D gene. The ends were cut back, 2 bases at V and 4 bases at J, with 11 bases in the middle. The CDR3 length is 14 residues. The germline V gene encodes CDR1 SGHTA and CDR2 FQGNSA. The DNA of the CDR3 is TGTGCCAGCAGCTTAATTCCAGGAACCTATGGCTACACCTTC. Translating gives CASSLIPGTYGYTF.

This chain connects TRBV5-1 to TRBJ1-2; the match to TRBD1 covers 9 bases. The germline V gene has CDR1 SGHRS and CDR2 YFSETQ. The CDR3 totals 15 residues. Germline trimming cut 0 bases from V and 4 bases from J; bases unmatched to any gene: 4. CDR3 in amino acids: CASSLEQGALYGYTF. CDR3 coding DNA: TGCGCCAGCAGCTTGGAACAGGGGGCCCTCTATGGCTACACCTTC.

This sequence joins TRBV5-1 and TRBJ2-2; 7 bases agree with TRBD2. The CDR3 contains 16 residues. V was clipped by 5 bases and J by 2 bases; unmatched bases: 9. In germline, CDR1 is SGHRS, CDR2 YFSETQ. CDR3 DNA: TGCGCCAGCAGTCCGACTAGCCGAACCAACACCGGGGAGCTGTTTTTT. Its translation: CASSPTSRTNTGELFF. The full variable domain, completed using reference TRBV5-1 and TRBJ2-2, is KAGVTQTPRYLIKTRGQQVTLSCSPISGHRSVSWYQQTPGQGLQFLFEYFSETQRNKGNFPGRFSGRQFSNSRSEMNVSTLELGDSALYLCASSPTSRTNTGELFFGEGSRLTVL.

The V call is TRBV7-9, the J call TRBJ2-7; D gene uncertain. The germline V and J ends were trimmed by 1 base and 0 bases, with 7 bases remaining between them. Germline assignment: CDR1 SEHNR and CDR2 FQNEAQ (reference sequence). The CDR3 runs 14 residues. The CDR3, as DNA: TGTGCCAGCAGCTTAGACGACGCCTCCTACGAGCAGTACTTC. Protein: CASSLDDASYEQYF.

The V call is TRBV7-6, the J call TRBJ1-1; maybe TRBD1 (5 bases). The CDR3 totals 16 residues. V dropped 5 bases and J dropped 1 base, with 17 bases sitting between them. From germline, CDR1 is SGHVS and CDR2 FNYEAQ. The CDR3 region has the DNA TGTGCCAGCAGCCCTCTCGGGGCAGGACAGAACACTGAAGCTTTCTTT. Amino acid sequence: CASSPLGAGQNTEAFF.

The gene calls are TRBV2 and TRBJ2-2, with D uncertain. The CDR3 is made up of 13 amino acids. The V gene's germline CDR1 is SNHLY and CDR2 FYNNEI. V was cut by 5 bases and J by 3 bases, with 7 bases left in between. The CDR3 DNA follows: TGTGCCAGCAGTACGGTCTACACCGGGGAGCTGTTTTTT. Translated, it gives CASSTVYTGELFF.

This clone has more than one count but fewer than ten. The V gene is TRBV6-6, the J gene TRBJ1-2; D perhaps matches TRBD1 (5 bases). The CDR3 covers 12 residues. The germline CDR1 and CDR2 sequences are MNHNY and SVGAGI (reference sequence). V was shortened by 4 bases and J by 14 bases, with 17 bases between the two germline ends. This CDR3 reads CASSFLDMGKTF. Here the CDR3 DNA reads TGTGCCAGCAGTTTCCTGGACATGGGTAAAACCTTC.

The chain employs TRBV11-2 and TRBJ2-1; TRBD2 agrees at 7 bases. V dropped 1 base and J dropped 8; count of bases not matched to a gene: 5. CDR3 length equals 14 residues. From germline, CDR1 is SGHAT and CDR2 FQNNGV. CDR3 DNA: TGTGCCAGCAGCTTAGTTGGCGGGAGCTATGAGCAGTTCTTC. It specifies CASSLVGGSYEQFF.

The rearrangement uses TRBV19 and TRBJ2-7; TRBD1 matches 11 bases. CDR3 length equals 16 residues. The junction had 13 bases not matched to a gene; V was cut back by 6 bases and J by 6 bases. Looked up from germline, CDR1 is LNHDA and CDR2 is SQIVND (reference sequence). CDR3 loop: CASSSRRTGTGGEQYF. DNA of the CDR3: TGTGCCAGTAGCTCCCGACGTACCGGGACAGGGGGCGAGCAGTACTTC.

Comments on this clone: One junction end does not reproduce the germline sequence, and a read error may be involved. The V and J genes are TRBV15 and TRBJ1-1, with unresolved D. The CDR3 length is 12 residues. CDR1 and CDR2 from the germline V gene are LNHNV and YYDKDF (reference sequence). CDR3 DNA sequence: TGTGCCACCAGCAGAGACCGTCTGTCTACGATCTTT. This codes for CATSRDRLSTIF.

This chain uses TRBV27 with TRBJ2-3, with D hard to call. The ends were cut back, 3 bases at V and 6 bases at J, with 10 bases in the middle. Germline CDR1 and CDR2: MNHEY and SMNVEV (reference sequence). The CDR3 is made up of 13 amino acids. CDR3 DNA: TGTGCCAGCAGTTTCTTGGACCGGGATACGCAGTATTTT. Amino acids: CASSFLDRDTQYF.

This chain links TRBV4-1 with TRBJ2-2, with 10 bases fitting TRBD2. V gave up 0 bases and J gave up 7 bases; unmatched junction bases: 11. Germline V CDR1 and CDR2: MGHRA, YSYEKL. The CDR3 has 18 residues. CDR3 residues: CASSQDGPSGSLIGELFF. CDR3 nucleotide sequence: TGCGCCAGCAGCCAAGATGGTCCTAGCGGGAGTCTTATCGGGGAGCTGTTTTTT.

The table lists this clone with a few counts. The chain joins TRBV29-1 to TRBJ2-2; 7 bases align to TRBD2. Germline loops: CDR1 SQVTM, CDR2 ANQGSEA. After removal of 6 bases from V and 5 bases from J, the junction contained 9 bases not matched to a gene. CDR3 length: 14 amino acids. The CDR3 coding sequence is TGCAGCGTGCGACCCCGGCGGGAGACCGGGGAGCTGTTTTTT. The encoded protein is CSVRPRRETGELFF.

Comment on this clone: The junction departs from the called germline gene at one end, perhaps through a read error. Other nucleotide sequences from this sample produce the same CDR3. This CDR3 is CASSLSRDREAFF. The CDR3 region has the DNA TGTGCCAGTAGCTTGTCCCGGGACAGAGAAGCTTTCTTT. V gene TRBV7-3 combines with J gene TRBJ1-1; 7 bases map to TRBD1. The CDR3 extends over 13 amino acids. Germline CDR1 reads SGHTA; CDR2 reads FQGTGA.

The V and J genes are TRBV7-9 and TRBJ2-7; D may be TRBD1 or TRBD2 (5 bases each). The CDR3 has 13 amino acids. Trimming pared 5 bases from V and 8 bases from J, leaving 16 bases between. Germline V gene sequence: CDR1 SEHNR, CDR2 FQNEAQ (reference sequence). CDR3 DNA: TGTGCCAGCAGCCCGGGACCGGCCGGGAAGCAGTACTTC. Amino acids: CASSPGPAGKQYF.

The chain uses TRBV19 and TRBJ2-2, with D perhaps given as TRBD1 or TRBD2 (5 bases each). Germline CDR1 and CDR2: LNHDA and SQIVND (reference sequence). This CDR3 is built from 17 residues. The V end lost 0 bases, the J end lost 2 bases, and 13 bases lay between the germline ends. As DNA, the CDR3 is TGTGCCAGTAGTATAGAGTGGGGGTACCCTAACACCGGGGAGCTGTTTTTT. This codes for CASSIEWGYPNTGELFF.

The genes are TRBV28 and TRBJ2-7; 13 bases map to TRBD2. The germline V gene has CDR1 MDHEN and CDR2 SYDVKM. The junction had 7 bases not matched to a gene; V was cut back by 3 bases and J by 2 bases. The CDR3 runs to 17 residues. In DNA, the CDR3 is TGTGCCAGCAGTTTTGCCTCACTAGCGGGAGGGACCTACGAGCAGTACTTC. Amino acid sequence: CASSFASLAGGTYEQYF.

This clone has just a few counts. CDR3 bases: TGCGCCAGCAGCATCTCCCAGGGAGGCACTGAAGCTTTCTTT. Amino acid sequence: CASSISQGGTEAFF. This chain connects TRBV5-1 to TRBJ1-1, with D possibly TRBD1 on 5 matching bases. The V and J ends lost 4 bases and 4 bases respectively, with 14 bases between them. Germline loops: CDR1 SGHRS, CDR2 YFSETQ. This CDR3 has 14 residues.

The rearrangement links TRBV11-1 to TRBJ2-7, with TRBD1 as a possible D gene (5 bases). This CDR3 spans 14 amino acids. Trimming stripped 5 bases from V and 2 bases from J, with 13 bases between. CDR1 and CDR2 from the germline V gene are SGHAT and FQDESV (reference sequence). The CDR3 bases are TGTGCCAGCAGCCCATTCAGGGCTACCTACGAGCAGTACTTC. Protein product: CASSPFRATYEQYF.

This sequence joins TRBV5-4 and TRBJ1-4; a weak D match, TRBD1 (6 bases). V dropped 4 bases and J dropped 0 bases, with 13 bases sitting between them. The CDR3 totals 16 residues. Germline V lookup: CDR1 SGHNT, CDR2 YYREEE (reference sequence). For the CDR3, the DNA is TGTGCCAGCAGCCAAGTACAGGGAACAACTAATGAAAAACTGTTTTTT. This translates into CASSQVQGTTNEKLFF.

There are a few counts of this clone. This sequence joins TRBV30 and TRBJ2-5; no clear D gene. Germline CDR1 reads GTSNPN; CDR2 reads SVGIG (reference sequence). Deletions cut 5 bases from V and 2 bases from J, with 15 bases between. This CDR3 is built from 14 residues. Here the CDR3 DNA reads TGTGCCTGGTCCCCCAACGCTGTTCAAGAGACCCAGTACTTC. This gives the protein CAWSPNAVQETQYF.

With regard to this clone: It is likely a read error: a sequence one base away is far more abundant. The V call is TRBV6-4, the J call TRBJ2-2; a weak D match, TRBD1 (8 bases). This CDR3 contains 15 residues. The V gene's germline CDR1 is MRHNA and CDR2 SNTAGT. The DNA for the CDR3 is TGTGCCAGCACCCGCACAGGGGGGGACACCGGGGAGCTGTTATTT. Amino acids: CASTRTGGDTGELLF.

Written as DNA, the CDR3 is TGCGCCAGCAGCCAGGCAGCCGCACCGGAGGGCCTCACAGATACGCAGTATTTT. This codes for CASSQAAAPEGLTDTQYF. The rearrangement joins TRBV4-3 to TRBJ2-3, with D tentatively TRBD2 (6 bases). The CDR3 sequence is 18 residues long. The germline V gene has CDR1 LGHNA and CDR2 YSLEER. V was clipped by 3 bases and J by 2 bases, with 21 bases between them.